This T cell receptor beta chain was observed in a study of cytomegalovirus exposure and HLA in healthy donors. Overall study findings and caveats: The authors confirmed in vitro that a few CMV-associated chains were specific for CMV antigens. There were some V segments, including TRBV6-2 and TRBV6-3, excluded as indistinguishable.

This CDR3 region has 17 residues. V shed 4 bases, J shed 1 base, and the junction held 8 bases outside the gene matches. Germline CDR1 and CDR2: LNHDA and SQIVND (reference sequence). About this clone: Its target is unknown.

Healthy people donating bone marrow made up the donors. 60 Vbeta and 13 Jbeta primers were used in PCR. Repertoires were generated with immunoSEQ multiplex PCR, while TCRdb's copy carries only in-frame clones and drops some. The table has some 180,000 clones, roughly 85% seen once. Source material: PBMCs. V and J are TRBV19 and TRBJ2-3; TRBD2 matches at 10 bases. This TCR was recovered from a woman between 50 and 59 years old in good health and CMV-seronegative. The CDR3 coding sequence is TGTGCCAGTAGTACCCTAGCGGGAGTGTCTGGCACAGATACGCAGTATTTT. As protein: CASSTLAGVSGTDTQYF.